This T cell receptor (beta chain) originates from a study of yellow fever vaccine responses in identical twins. CDR3 length equals 12 residues. The V gene's germline CDR1 is LGHNA and CDR2 YNFKEQ. Trimming took off 4 bases at V and 12 bases at J, with 14 bases between the two ends. In TCRdb, the RT-PCR reads were re-called with MiXCR into one record per CDR3 protein. The sample lists approximately 18,000 distinct CDR3 sequences; about 61% were seen once. The chain links TRBV4-2 to TRBJ2-3; the D gene is possibly TRBD2 (5 bases). The source is a woman younger than 35 who received the yellow fever vaccine. Specimen: T cells from blood (PBMCs), unsorted or a sorted subset (not recorded which), collected before or after yellow fever vaccination (not recorded which). This CDR3 is CASSPNGELQYF. CDR3 nucleotides: TGTGCCAGCAGCCCCAACGGGGAGTTACAGTATTTT.